Reported below is one TCR beta chain. The antigen is unknown. This sample is part of a study of T cell responses to AZD1222 COVID-19 vaccine. Study-level points and caveats: Spike-wide vaccine-associated CD4 TCRs dominated at 160-218 and 743-854. Nearly half of spike-specific TCRs reportedly target unmutated variant regions.

Libraries were prepared by immunoSEQ multiplex PCR; TCRdb keeps only in-frame clonotypes and omits some of them. Of roughly 110,000 clones listed, about 90% are singletons. Trimming shortened V by 2 bases and J by 16 bases, and 18 bases separated the two germline ends. Germline CDR1 and CDR2: LNHDA and SQIVND (reference sequence). The CDR3 consists of 13 residues. The chain employs TRBV19 and TRBJ2-1, with D possibly called TRBD1 or TRBD2 (6 bases each). The material sequenced was peripheral blood, taken on day 0 of AZD1222 vaccination. The TCR was taken from an adult in good health. Here the CDR3 DNA reads TGTGCCAGTAGTATATCGGGGGCCCGAGAGGGATTCTTC. Translated, it gives CASSISGAREGFF.